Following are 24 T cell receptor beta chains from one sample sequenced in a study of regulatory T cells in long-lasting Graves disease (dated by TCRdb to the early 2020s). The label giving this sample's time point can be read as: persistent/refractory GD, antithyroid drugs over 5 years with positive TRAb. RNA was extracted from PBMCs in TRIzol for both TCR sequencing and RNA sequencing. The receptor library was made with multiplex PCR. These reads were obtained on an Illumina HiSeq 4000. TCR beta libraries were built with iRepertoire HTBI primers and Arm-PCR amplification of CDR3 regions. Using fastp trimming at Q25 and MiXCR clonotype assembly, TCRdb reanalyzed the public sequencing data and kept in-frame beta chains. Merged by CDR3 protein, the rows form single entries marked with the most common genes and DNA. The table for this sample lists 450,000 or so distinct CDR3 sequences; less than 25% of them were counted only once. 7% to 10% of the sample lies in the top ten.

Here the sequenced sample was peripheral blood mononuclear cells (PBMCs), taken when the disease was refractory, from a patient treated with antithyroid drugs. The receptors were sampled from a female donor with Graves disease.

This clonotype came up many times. The CDR3 bases are TGTGCCAGCACCGAAGGGCAGGGCGGGTATGGCTACACCTTC. Amino acid sequence: CASTEGQGGYGYTF. V and J are TRBV2 and TRBJ1-2; a weak D match, TRBD1 (5 bases). The germline CDR1 and CDR2 sequences are SNHLY and FYNNEI. The CDR3 totals 14 residues. Trimming stripped 7 bases from V and 5 bases from J, with 17 bases between.

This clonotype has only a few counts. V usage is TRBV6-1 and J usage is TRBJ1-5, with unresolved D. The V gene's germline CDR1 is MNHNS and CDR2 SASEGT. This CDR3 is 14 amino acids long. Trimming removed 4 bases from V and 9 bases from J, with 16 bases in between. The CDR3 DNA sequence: TGTGCCAGCAGTGCACAGAGCCAGGCATGGCCCCAGCATTTT. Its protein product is CASSAQSQAWPQHF.

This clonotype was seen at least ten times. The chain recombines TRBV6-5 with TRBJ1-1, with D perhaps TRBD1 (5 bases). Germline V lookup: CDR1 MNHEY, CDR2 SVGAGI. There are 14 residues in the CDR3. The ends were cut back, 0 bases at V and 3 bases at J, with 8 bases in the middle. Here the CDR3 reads CASSYSGGYTEAFF. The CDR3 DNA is TGTGCCAGCAGTTACTCTGGGGGATACACTGAAGCTTTCTTT.

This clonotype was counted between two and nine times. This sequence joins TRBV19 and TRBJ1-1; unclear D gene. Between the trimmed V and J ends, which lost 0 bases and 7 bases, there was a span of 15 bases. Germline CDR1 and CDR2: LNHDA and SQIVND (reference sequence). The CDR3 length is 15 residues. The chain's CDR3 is CASSIDPEGPYEAFF. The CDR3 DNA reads TGTGCCAGTAGTATAGATCCGGAAGGTCCATATGAAGCTTTCTTT.

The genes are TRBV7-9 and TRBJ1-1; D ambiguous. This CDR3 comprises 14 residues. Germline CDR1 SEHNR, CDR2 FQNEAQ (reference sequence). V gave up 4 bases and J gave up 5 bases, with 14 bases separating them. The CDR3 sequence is CASSSRGAETEAFF. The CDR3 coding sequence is TGTGCCAGCAGCTCCCGGGGAGCGGAAACTGAAGCTTTCTTT.

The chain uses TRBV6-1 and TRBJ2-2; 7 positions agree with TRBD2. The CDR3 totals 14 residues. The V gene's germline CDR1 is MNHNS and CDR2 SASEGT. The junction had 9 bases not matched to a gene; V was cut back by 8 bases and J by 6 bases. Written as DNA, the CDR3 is TGTGCCAGCCGGGGCGGGAGTTTTCCCGGGGAGCTGTTTTTT. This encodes CASRGGSFPGELFF.

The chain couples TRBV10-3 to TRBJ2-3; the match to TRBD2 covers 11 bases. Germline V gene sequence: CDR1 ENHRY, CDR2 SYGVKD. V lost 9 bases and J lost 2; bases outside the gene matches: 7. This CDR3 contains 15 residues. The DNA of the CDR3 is TGTGCCATTCGTAGCGGGAGGGCCGACACAGATACGCAGTATTTT. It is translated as CAIRSGRADTDTQYF.

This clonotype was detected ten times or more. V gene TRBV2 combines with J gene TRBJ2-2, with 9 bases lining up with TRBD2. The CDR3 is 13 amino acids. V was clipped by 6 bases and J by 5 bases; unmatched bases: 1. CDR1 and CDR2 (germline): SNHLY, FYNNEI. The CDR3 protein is CASRSGRTGELFF. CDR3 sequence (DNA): TGTGCCAGCAGAAGCGGGAGGACCGGGGAGCTGTTTTTT. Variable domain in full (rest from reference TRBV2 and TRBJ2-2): EPEVTQTPSHQVTQMGQEVILRCVPISNHLYFYWYRQILGQKVEFLVSFYNNEISEKSEIFDDQFSVERPDGSNFTLKIRSTKLEDSAMYFCASRSGRTGELFFGEGSRLTVL.

CDR3 bases: TGCAGTGCTAGGGCAGTCTCAAGCTCCTACGAGCAGTACTTC. As protein: CSARAVSSSYEQYF. The chain combines TRBV20-1 with TRBJ2-7; D is unclear. Trimming stripped 3 bases from V and 0 bases from J, with 12 bases between. Looked up from germline, CDR1 is DFQATT and CDR2 is SNEGSKA (reference sequence). CDR3 length: 14 amino acids.

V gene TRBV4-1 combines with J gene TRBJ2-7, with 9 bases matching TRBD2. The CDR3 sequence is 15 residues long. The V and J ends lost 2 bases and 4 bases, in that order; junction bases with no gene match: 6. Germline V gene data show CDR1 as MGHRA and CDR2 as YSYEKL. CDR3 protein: CASSQPGTSYYEQYF. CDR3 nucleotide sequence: TGCGCCAGCAGCCAACCCGGGACTAGCTATTACGAGCAGTACTTC.

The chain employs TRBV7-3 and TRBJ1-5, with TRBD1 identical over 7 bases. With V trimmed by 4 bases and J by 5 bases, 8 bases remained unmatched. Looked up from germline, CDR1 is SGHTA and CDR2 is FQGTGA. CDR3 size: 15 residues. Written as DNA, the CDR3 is TGTGCCAGCAGCTCGCGGACAGGACGCGATCAGCCCCAGCATTTT. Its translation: CASSSRTGRDQPQHF. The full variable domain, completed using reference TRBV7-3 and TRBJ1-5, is GAGVSQTPSNKVTEKGKYVELRCDPISGHTALYWYRQSLGQGPEFLIYFQGTGAADDSGLPNDRFFAVRPEGSVSTLKIQRTERGDSAVYLCASSSRTGRDQPQHFGDGTRLSIL.

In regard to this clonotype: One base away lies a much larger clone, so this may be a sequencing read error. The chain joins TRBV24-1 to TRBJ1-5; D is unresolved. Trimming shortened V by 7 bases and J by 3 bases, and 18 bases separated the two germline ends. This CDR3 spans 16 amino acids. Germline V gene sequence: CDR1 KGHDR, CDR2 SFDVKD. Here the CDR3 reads CATRRRRELYNQPQHF. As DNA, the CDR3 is TGTGCCACCAGGCGCCGTCGGGAACTTTACAATCAGCCCCAGCATTTT.

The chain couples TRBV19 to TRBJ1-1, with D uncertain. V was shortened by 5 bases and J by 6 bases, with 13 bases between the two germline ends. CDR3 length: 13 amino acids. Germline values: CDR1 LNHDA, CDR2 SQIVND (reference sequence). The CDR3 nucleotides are TGTGCCAGTAGTCCGGATTCTCACCCTGAAGCTTTCTTT. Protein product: CASSPDSHPEAFF.

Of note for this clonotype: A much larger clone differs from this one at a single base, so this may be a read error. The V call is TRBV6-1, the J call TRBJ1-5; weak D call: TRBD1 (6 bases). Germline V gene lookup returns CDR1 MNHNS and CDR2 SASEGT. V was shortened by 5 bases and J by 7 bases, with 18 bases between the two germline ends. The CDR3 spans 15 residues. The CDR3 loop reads CASSPGGGAKQPQHF. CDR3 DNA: TGTGCCAGCAGTCCGGGGGGGGGGGCAAAGCAGCCCCAGCATTTT.

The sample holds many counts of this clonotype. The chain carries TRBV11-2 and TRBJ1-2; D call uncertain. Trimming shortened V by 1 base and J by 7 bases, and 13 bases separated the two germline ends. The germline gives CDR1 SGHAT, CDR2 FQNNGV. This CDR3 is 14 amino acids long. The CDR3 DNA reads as TGTGCCAGCAGCTTAGCAGGCAAAGGAAGTGGCTACACCTTC. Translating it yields CASSLAGKGSGYTF. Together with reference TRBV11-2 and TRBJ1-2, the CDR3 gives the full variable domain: EAGVAQSPRYKIIEKRQSVAFWCNPISGHATLYWYQQILGQGPKLLIQFQNNGVVDDSQLPKDRFSAERLKGVDSTLKIQPAKLEDSAVYLCASSLAGKGSGYTFGSGTRLTVV.

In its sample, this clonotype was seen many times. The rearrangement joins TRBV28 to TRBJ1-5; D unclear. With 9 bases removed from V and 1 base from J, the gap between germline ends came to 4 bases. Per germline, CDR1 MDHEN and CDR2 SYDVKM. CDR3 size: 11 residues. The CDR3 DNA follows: TGTGCCAGTCGAAGCAATCAGCCCCAGCATTTT. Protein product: CASRSNQPQHF.

CDR3 sequence (DNA): TGTGCCAGCAGCTTACAGGGGATGGTAGAGACCCAGTACTTC. Its translation is CASSLQGMVETQYF. This chain connects TRBV11-2 to TRBJ2-5; possible D gene TRBD1, 6 bases. From germline, CDR1 is SGHAT and CDR2 FQNNGV. CDR3 size: 14 residues. V lost 2 bases, J lost 4 bases, and 11 bases lay in between.

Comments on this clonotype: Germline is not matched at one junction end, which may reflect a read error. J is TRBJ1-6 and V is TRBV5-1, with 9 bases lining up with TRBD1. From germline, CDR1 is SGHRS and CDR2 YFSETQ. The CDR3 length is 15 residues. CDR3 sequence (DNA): TGCGTCAGCAGCGGGACGACAGGGGGTAATTCACCCCTCCACTTT. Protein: CVSSGTTGGNSPLHF.

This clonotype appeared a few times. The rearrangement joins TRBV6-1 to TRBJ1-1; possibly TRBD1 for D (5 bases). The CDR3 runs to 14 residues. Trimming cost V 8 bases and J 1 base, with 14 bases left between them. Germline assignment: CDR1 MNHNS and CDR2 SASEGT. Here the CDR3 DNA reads TGTGCCAGCTCCTTTCGGGGGAAGAACACTGAAGCTTTCTTT. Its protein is CASSFRGKNTEAFF.

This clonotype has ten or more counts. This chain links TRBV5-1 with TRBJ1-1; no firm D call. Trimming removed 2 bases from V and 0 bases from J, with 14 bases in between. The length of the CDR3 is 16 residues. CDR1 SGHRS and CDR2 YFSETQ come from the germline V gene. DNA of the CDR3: TGCGCCAGCAGCTTCAACCTGAGGACCGTGAACACTGAAGCTTTCTTT. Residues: CASSFNLRTVNTEAFF.

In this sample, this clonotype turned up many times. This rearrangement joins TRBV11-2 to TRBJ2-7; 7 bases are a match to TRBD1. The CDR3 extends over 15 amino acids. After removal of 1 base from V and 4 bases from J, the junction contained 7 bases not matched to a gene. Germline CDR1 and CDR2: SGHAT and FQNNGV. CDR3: CASSLAVRGNYEQYF. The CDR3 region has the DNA TGTGCCAGCAGCTTAGCGGTCAGGGGGAATTACGAGCAGTACTTC. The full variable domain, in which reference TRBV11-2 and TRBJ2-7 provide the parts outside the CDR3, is EAGVAQSPRYKIIEKRQSVAFWCNPISGHATLYWYQQILGQGPKLLIQFQNNGVVDDSQLPKDRFSAERLKGVDSTLKIQPAKLEDSAVYLCASSLAVRGNYEQYFGPGTRLTVT.

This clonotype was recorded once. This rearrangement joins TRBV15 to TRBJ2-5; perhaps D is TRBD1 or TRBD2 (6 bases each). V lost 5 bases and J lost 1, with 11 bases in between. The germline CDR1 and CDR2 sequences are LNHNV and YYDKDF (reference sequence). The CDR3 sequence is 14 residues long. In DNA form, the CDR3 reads TGTGCCACCAGCTTACAGGGAGGCCAAGAGACCCAGTACTTC. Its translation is CATSLQGGQETQYF.

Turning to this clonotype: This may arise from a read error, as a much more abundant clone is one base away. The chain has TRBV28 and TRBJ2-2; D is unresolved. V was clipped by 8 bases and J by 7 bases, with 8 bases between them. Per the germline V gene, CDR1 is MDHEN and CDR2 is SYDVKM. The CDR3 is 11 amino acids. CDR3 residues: CASHVDGELFF. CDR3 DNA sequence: TGTGCCAGCCATGTCGACGGGGAGCTGTTTTTT.

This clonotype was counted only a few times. The CDR3 protein is CASSDHPGTDQFNGYTF. The CDR3 DNA follows: TGTGCCAGCAGTGATCACCCCGGGACAGATCAATTTAATGGCTACACCTTC. This rearrangement joins TRBV25-1 to TRBJ1-2; 7 bases agree with TRBD1. Per germline, CDR1 MGHDK and CDR2 SYGVNS. V gave up 3 bases and J gave up 6 bases; unmatched junction bases: 16. The CDR3 has 17 amino acids.